This TCR beta chain was identified in a study of T cell responses to AZD1222 COVID-19 vaccine. Germline CDR1 and CDR2: MNHEY and SMNVEV (reference sequence). Losses at the gene ends were 6 bases for V and 2 bases for J; bases not matched to a gene: 6. The CDR3 runs to 15 residues. On this clone itself: Its antigen is not identified. The identical CDR3 is also encoded by other nucleotide sequences in the sample.

Study results and caveats: At baseline, seropositivity was found in only a handful of AZD1222 recipients.

Profiled with immunoSEQ multiplex PCR; TCRdb holds only in-frame clones, not every one. The repertoire has 95,000 to 130,000 clones, roughly 92% of them found once; the top ten carry 1.6%. The chain joins TRBV27 to TRBJ1-5, with 8 bases aligning to TRBD1. The source of this sequence is an adult who received the AZD1222 COVID-19 vaccine. Sample: peripheral blood, taken 28 days after the second AZD1222 dose. For the CDR3, the DNA is TGTGCCAGCAGACCCGGGACAGGCGGCAATCAGCCCCAGCATTTT. It specifies CASRPGTGGNQPQHF.